This entry lists 29 T cell receptor beta chains sequenced from one sample in a study of cytomegalovirus exposure and HLA in healthy donors. Primers: 60 Vbeta forward and 13 Jbeta reverse. TCRdb's table, derived via immunoSEQ multiplex PCR, lists solely in-frame clones and lacks some. The sample yields under 80,000 clones, 65% to 70% seen once. Sequencing was done on a sample of PBMCs. All receptors derive from a woman younger than 45 in good health and CMV-seronegative.

V is TRBV6-6 and J is TRBJ2-1, with D possibly TRBD2 on 6 matching bases. The CDR3 loop spans 15 amino acids. Between the trimmed V and J ends, which lost 6 bases and 6 bases, there was a span of 18 bases. The germline V gene encodes CDR1 MNHNY and CDR2 SVGAGI (reference sequence). The CDR3 DNA reads TGTGCCAGCAGCCCTGGGACTGCGTCTGGCAATGAGCAGTTCTTC. Protein sequence: CASSPGTASGNEQFF.

The V gene is TRBV6-5, the J gene TRBJ1-5; TRBD1 matches 8 bases. Germline V lookup: CDR1 MNHEY, CDR2 SVGAGI. The CDR3 covers 15 residues. Losses at the gene ends were 0 bases for V and 7 bases for J; bases not matched to a gene: 5. DNA of the CDR3: TGTGCCAGCAGTTACTCGAACAGGGGGAGGCAGCCCCAGCATTTT. It codes for CASSYSNRGRQPQHF.

The CDR3 loop reads CASSESWGGGNGYTF. In nucleotides, the CDR3 is TGTGCCAGCAGTGAAAGTTGGGGGGGTGGAAATGGCTACACCTTC. The V and J genes are TRBV2 and TRBJ1-2; D may be TRBD1 (5 bases). Germline CDR1 is SNHLY and CDR2 is FYNNEI. Trimming stripped 2 bases from V and 6 bases from J, with 16 bases between. This CDR3 spans 15 amino acids.

The chain combines TRBV28 with TRBJ1-2, with D unresolved. There are 12 residues in the CDR3. Germline lookup yields CDR1 MDHEN and CDR2 SYDVKM. Trimming took 5 bases from V and 2 from J, leaving 6 bases between them. The CDR3: CASSPQNYGYTF. For the CDR3, the DNA is TGTGCCAGCAGTCCGCAGAACTATGGCTACACCTTC.

The rearrangement uses TRBV5-8 and TRBJ1-1; TRBD1 is a possible D gene (6 bases). V lost 4 bases to trimming and J lost 4 bases, with 14 bases between them. CDR1 SGHTS and CDR2 YDEGEE come from the germline V gene. The CDR3 has 14 amino acids. CDR3 in amino acids: CASSLSQGSTEAFF. Written as DNA, the CDR3 is TGTGCCAGCAGCCTTTCCCAGGGGAGCACTGAAGCTTTCTTT.

This clone was found a few times. The chain couples TRBV5-1 to TRBJ2-6; 9 bases fit TRBD1. Trimming cost V 0 bases and J 4 bases; bases outside gene matches: 8. The germline CDR1 and CDR2 sequences are SGHRS and YFSETQ. There are 18 residues in the CDR3. The CDR3 DNA reads TGCGCCAGCAGCTTGGAGGGACAGGGACCTCTGGGGGCCAACGTCCTGACTTTC. It codes for CASSLEGQGPLGANVLTF.

V gene TRBV11-2 combines with J gene TRBJ2-7, with a tentative D call TRBD1 (5 bases). The CDR3 totals 12 residues. The V end was cut by 6 bases, the J end by 5 bases, with 11 bases between. CDR1 and CDR2 from the germline V gene are SGHAT and FQNNGV. CDR3 region: CASSSRVDEQYF. In nucleotides, the CDR3 is TGTGCCAGCAGTTCCAGGGTCGACGAGCAGTACTTC.

The chain is built from TRBV11-2 and TRBJ1-5; D is undetermined. V dropped 3 bases and J dropped 3 bases, with 6 bases sitting between them. This CDR3 comprises 13 residues. The germline CDR1 and CDR2 sequences are SGHAT and FQNNGV. In nucleotides, the CDR3 is TGTGCCAGCAGCTTCGGTCTCAATCAGCCCCAGCATTTT. Residues: CASSFGLNQPQHF.

The chain is built from TRBV7-9 and TRBJ1-1; TRBD1 agrees at 7 bases. The germline gives CDR1 SEHNR, CDR2 FQNEAQ (reference sequence). Losses at the gene ends were 0 bases for V and 2 bases for J; bases not matched to a gene: 15. The CDR3 is 19 amino acids. CDR3 residues: CASSLASLRGKRRNTEAFF. CDR3 nucleotide sequence: TGTGCCAGCAGCTTAGCCTCCCTCAGGGGGAAAAGAAGAAACACTGAAGCTTTCTTT.

The chain couples TRBV10-3 to TRBJ1-3, with D tentatively TRBD1 (6 bases). V lost 5 bases and J lost 1, with 21 bases in between. The V gene's germline CDR1 is ENHRY and CDR2 SYGVKD. The CDR3 consists of 18 residues. CDR3 loop: CAISPSSQGGSSGNTIYF. The DNA for the CDR3 is TGTGCCATCAGTCCCTCTTCGCAAGGGGGAAGTTCTGGAAACACCATATATTTT.

This chain uses TRBV7-2 with TRBJ2-1; D uncertain. Trimming removed 1 base from V and 8 bases from J, with 12 bases in between. CDR1 is SGHTA and CDR2 is FQGNSA in the germline V gene. CDR3 length: 14 residues. The CDR3 is CASSLDQLSHEQFF. CDR3 nucleotides: TGTGCCAGCAGCTTAGACCAACTATCCCATGAGCAGTTCTTC.

The J gene is TRBJ1-2, the V gene TRBV2, with 7 bases fitting TRBD1. Germline trimming cut 10 bases from V and 2 bases from J; bases unmatched to any gene: 7. Germline V CDR1 and CDR2: SNHLY, FYNNEI. The CDR3 consists of 13 residues. The CDR3 DNA reads TGTGCCACAACGACAGGGATCAACTATGGCTACACCTTC. Translating gives CATTTGINYGYTF.

V gene TRBV29-1 combines with J gene TRBJ1-1, with unresolved D. Germline V lookup: CDR1 SQVTM, CDR2 ANQGSEA. Trimming shortened V by 3 bases and J by 1 base, and 9 bases separated the two germline ends. The CDR3 has 13 residues. CDR3 in amino acids: CSVDVGKNTEAFF. The CDR3 region has the DNA TGCAGCGTTGACGTGGGCAAGAACACTGAAGCTTTCTTT.

V gene TRBV19 combines with J gene TRBJ2-1; unclear D gene. The V gene's germline CDR1 is LNHDA and CDR2 SQIVND (reference sequence). The CDR3 loop spans 16 amino acids. Trimming left V 9 bases short and J 0 bases short, with 18 bases between. The CDR3 is CASIGGEANSYNEQFF. The CDR3 DNA follows: TGTGCCAGCATAGGTGGAGAGGCCAACTCCTACAATGAGCAGTTCTTC.

The rearrangement joins TRBV6-5 to TRBJ1-1; D ambiguous. This CDR3 contains 12 residues. The V end was cut by 6 bases, the J end by 0 bases, with 5 bases between. The germline CDR1 and CDR2 sequences are MNHEY and SVGAGI. The CDR3 protein is CASRQLNTEAFF. CDR3 DNA: TGTGCCAGCAGACAGTTGAACACTGAAGCTTTCTTT.

Turning to this clone: In the same sample, other DNA sequences code for this CDR3. The chain joins TRBV29-1 to TRBJ1-2, with D possibly TRBD1 on 5 matching bases. Germline V CDR1 and CDR2: SQVTM, ANQGSEA. The CDR3 runs to 12 residues. The V and J ends lost 6 bases and 2 bases respectively, with 10 bases between them. The CDR3 loop is CSVGTGNYGYTF. The CDR3 nucleotides read TGCAGCGTGGGTACAGGAAACTATGGCTACACCTTC.

The V and J genes are TRBV6-1 and TRBJ2-1, with D perhaps TRBD1 (5 bases). The germline V gene encodes CDR1 MNHNS and CDR2 SASEGT. The CDR3 runs to 15 residues. The V and J ends lost 4 bases and 0 bases respectively, with 10 bases between them. CDR3 in amino acids: CASSAQDASYNEQFF. The DNA for the CDR3 is TGTGCCAGCAGTGCACAGGACGCCTCCTACAATGAGCAGTTCTTC.

This clone was picked up a small number of times. The chain links TRBV19 to TRBJ2-2, with a possible D match to TRBD2 (6 bases). Trimming took 4 bases from V and 3 from J, leaving 6 bases between them. Germline lookup yields CDR1 LNHDA and CDR2 SQIVND (reference sequence). The CDR3 has 13 amino acids. The CDR3 is CASSRRDTGELFF. The CDR3, as DNA: TGTGCCAGTAGTAGGAGGGACACCGGGGAGCTGTTTTTT.

This clone has only a few counts. V gene TRBV7-5 combines with J gene TRBJ1-1; the table's D call, TRBD1, has no DNA check behind it. TRBV7-5 is annotated as a pseudogene. The CDR3 is made up of 13 amino acids. CDR3 coding DNA: TGTGCCAGCGGACCGGGACAGGGCACTGAAGCTTTCTTT. This translates into CASGPGQGTEAFF.

The sample holds a few counts of this clone. The chain employs TRBV28 and TRBJ2-5; 8 bases fit TRBD2. This CDR3 is built from 16 residues. V lost 5 bases to trimming and J lost 3 bases; unmatched junction nucleotides: 11. Germline loops: CDR1 MDHEN, CDR2 SYDVKM. The CDR3 DNA is TGTGCCAGCAGTCTTGGAGTAGCGGGGAATAAAGAGACCCAGTACTTC. Its protein is CASSLGVAGNKETQYF.

The J gene is TRBJ2-5, the V gene TRBV7-9; 13 bases fit TRBD2. The V segment lost 5 bases and the J segment 5 bases; nucleotides outside the gene matches: 2. This CDR3 has 14 residues. Germline CDR1 and CDR2: SEHNR and FQNEAQ (reference sequence). The CDR3 protein is CASSRLAGGETQYF. In nucleotides, the CDR3 is TGTGCCAGCAGCCGACTAGCGGGGGGCGAGACCCAGTACTTC.

The J gene is TRBJ2-6, the V gene TRBV5-1; tentatively, D is TRBD1 (5 bases). Germline V gene lookup returns CDR1 SGHRS and CDR2 YFSETQ. V lost 4 bases and J 2 bases, leaving 10 bases between the germline ends. The CDR3 extends over 15 amino acids. CDR3 nucleotide sequence: TGCGCCAGCAGCCCGGCAGGGCCTGGGGCCAACGTCCTGACTTTC. Protein: CASSPAGPGANVLTF.

The chain links TRBV7-6 to TRBJ1-1; D is perhaps TRBD1 (5 bases). Trimming stripped 7 bases from V and 6 bases from J, with 15 bases between. The germline V gene encodes CDR1 SGHVS and CDR2 FNYEAQ. This CDR3 spans 13 amino acids. The CDR3 reads CASKKGRGSEAFF. The CDR3 coding sequence is TGTGCCAGCAAAAAGGGGCGAGGCTCTGAAGCTTTCTTT.

In its sample, this clone was seen a few times. This rearrangement joins TRBV11-3 to TRBJ1-2, with 7 bases aligning to TRBD1. The CDR3 length is 13 residues. V shed 1 base, J shed 7 bases, and the junction held 3 bases outside the gene matches. The germline V gene has CDR1 SGHNT and CDR2 YENEEA. This CDR3 reads CASSLGPGGGYTF. CDR3 nucleotide sequence: TGTGCCAGCAGCTTAGGGCCAGGGGGTGGCTACACCTTC. The full variable domain, with the rest looked up from reference TRBV11-3 and TRBJ1-2, is EAGVVQSPRYKIIEKKQPVAFWCNPISGHNTLYWYLQNLGQGPELLIRYENEEAVDDSQLPKDRFSAERLKGVDSTLKIQPAELGDSAVYLCASSLGPGGGYTFGSGTRLTVV.

V gene TRBV27 combines with J gene TRBJ1-2, with D perhaps matching TRBD1 (5 bases). The CDR3 consists of 14 residues. With 6 bases removed from V and 4 bases from J, the gap between germline ends came to 15 bases. Per the germline V gene, CDR1 is MNHEY and CDR2 is SMNVEV (reference sequence). The CDR3 bases are TGTGCCAGCAGCCGACGGGGCGGGGGCTATGGCTACACCTTC. This sequence encodes CASSRRGGGYGYTF.

The V gene is TRBV7-9, the J gene TRBJ2-5; 9 positions agree with TRBD1. The germline V gene encodes CDR1 SEHNR and CDR2 FQNEAQ (reference sequence). V was clipped by 3 bases and J by 7 bases; unmatched bases: 6. This CDR3 contains 14 residues. CDR3 sequence reads: CASSLWGQGGTQYF. CDR3 sequence (DNA): TGTGCCAGCAGCTTGTGGGGACAGGGAGGGACCCAGTACTTC.

This clone was picked up a small number of times. This chain's CDR3 is CASSPGTGYGELFF. The CDR3 bases are TGTGCCAGCAGTCCCGGGACAGGGTACGGGGAGCTGTTTTTT. The rearrangement uses TRBV6-4 and TRBJ2-2, with 9 nucleotides matching TRBD1. The CDR3 consists of 14 residues. J gave up 7 bases and V 5 bases, and 5 bases lay outside the gene matches. Germline CDR1 reads MRHNA; CDR2 reads SNTAGT.

The chain has TRBV29-1 and TRBJ2-7, with a tentative D call TRBD2 (6 bases). V dropped 0 bases and J dropped 4 bases, with 10 bases sitting between them. This CDR3 contains 13 residues. Germline loops: CDR1 SQVTM, CDR2 ANQGSEA. CDR3: CSVEDQRGYEQYF. The DNA of the CDR3 is TGCAGCGTTGAAGATCAACGGGGGTACGAGCAGTACTTC.

The chain has TRBV6-1 and TRBJ1-2, with 7 bases identical to TRBD1. The CDR3 runs 15 residues. Trimming cost V 1 base and J 5 bases; bases outside gene matches: 7. Germline V lookup: CDR1 MNHNS, CDR2 SASEGT. The DNA of the CDR3 is TGTGCCAGCAGTGAAGGGACAGGCCTAATTTATGGCTACACCTTC. Translated: CASSEGTGLIYGYTF.